The 15 T cell receptor beta chains listed next were all sequenced from one sample in a study of CD8 T cells in Susac syndrome. RNA totalling roughly 0.45 to 1 ug underwent reverse transcription with random hexamers. TCRdb reprocessed the immunoSEQ multiplex PCR reads with MiXCR, giving one entry per CDR3 protein. The sample contains approximately 70,000 distinct CDR3 sequences, 95% of which appear only once. The sample was CD8+ T cells from PBMCs. Source of these receptors: a human donor in good health.

The V gene is TRBV30, the J gene TRBJ2-1, with 10 positions matching TRBD1. Trimming removed 8 bases from V and 4 bases from J; junction bases left unmatched: 2. CDR1 is GTSNPN, CDR2 SVGIG, per germline (reference sequence). The CDR3 runs to 12 residues. The CDR3 region is CARDRGYNEQFF. CDR3 DNA: TGTGCCCGGGACAGGGGATACAATGAGCAGTTCTTC.

The rearrangement uses TRBV5-6 and TRBJ2-3; D gene ambiguous. This CDR3 is built from 13 residues. The V gene lost 1 base and the J gene lost 3 bases, with 6 bases spanning the gap. The germline CDR1 and CDR2 sequences are SGHDT and YYEEEE. The CDR3 region is CASSLWSTDTQYF. The DNA for the CDR3 is TGTGCCAGCAGCTTGTGGTCGACAGATACGCAGTATTTT.

This rearrangement joins TRBV4-1 to TRBJ2-3, with D possibly matching TRBD2 (5 bases). V was trimmed by 1 base and J by 0 bases, leaving 8 bases between them. Germline V gene sequence: CDR1 MGHRA, CDR2 YSYEKL. The CDR3 loop spans 15 amino acids. Here the CDR3 DNA reads TGCGCCAGCAGCCAAGCGGGATTTAGCACAGATACGCAGTATTTT. Its translation is CASSQAGFSTDTQYF.

This rearrangement joins TRBV29-1 to TRBJ1-2; the D is unclear. CDR1 is SQVTM, CDR2 ANQGSEA, per germline. This CDR3 has 11 amino acids. Trimming left V 4 bases short and J 5 bases short, with 8 bases between. As DNA, the CDR3 is TGCAGCGTTGTGGTCGAGTATGGCTACACCTTC. It yields the protein CSVVVEYGYTF.

V is TRBV5-1 and J is TRBJ1-1, with no clear D. The germline V gene has CDR1 SGHRS and CDR2 YFSETQ. CDR3 length: 15 residues. The V and J ends lost 0 bases and 1 base respectively, with 10 bases between them. CDR3 DNA: TGCGCCAGCAGCTTGGAGACGGCGGGGAACACTGAAGCTTTCTTT. The encoded protein is CASSLETAGNTEAFF.

As DNA, the CDR3 is TGTGCCAGCTGCCCCGGGACATCCGCAGTTCCCCAGCATTTT. Amino acids: CASCPGTSAVPQHF. The chain recombines TRBV6-2 or TRBV6-3 with TRBJ1-5, with D perhaps TRBD1 (6 bases). This CDR3 spans 14 amino acids. Trimming removed 8 bases from V and 10 bases from J, with 21 bases in between. CDR1 is MNHEY and CDR2 is SVGEGT in the germline V gene.

In its sample, this clonotype was seen once. The V and J genes are TRBV5-1 and TRBJ1-4; 8 bases fit TRBD1. This CDR3 is built from 14 residues. Germline CDR1 is SGHRS and CDR2 is YFSETQ. With 4 bases clipped from V and 5 bases from J, the junction kept 4 bases outside the gene matches. The CDR3 loop reads CASSPGQGNEKLFF. For the CDR3, the DNA is TGCGCCAGCAGCCCCGGACAGGGAAATGAAAAACTGTTTTTT. The full variable domain, in which reference TRBV5-1 and TRBJ1-4 provide the parts outside the CDR3, is KAGVTQTPRYLIKTRGQQVTLSCSPISGHRSVSWYQQTPGQGLQFLFEYFSETQRNKGNFPGRFSGRQFSNSRSEMNVSTLELGDSALYLCASSPGQGNEKLFFGSGTQLSVL.

This chain uses TRBV3-1 with TRBJ2-7; perhaps TRBD1 as D (5 bases). The germline gives CDR1 LGHDT, CDR2 YNNKEL (reference sequence). The CDR3 loop spans 14 amino acids. The V end lost 6 bases, the J end lost 0 bases, and 12 bases lay between the germline ends. The CDR3 region is CASSTGSVSYEQYF. The CDR3, as DNA: TGTGCCAGCAGTACAGGCAGCGTCTCCTACGAGCAGTACTTC.

The chain joins TRBV7-9 to TRBJ1-1; D might be TRBD1 (5 bases). The CDR3 totals 13 residues. In germline, CDR1 is SEHNR, CDR2 FQNEAQ (reference sequence). CDR3 region: CALGKDMNTEAFF. CDR3 DNA sequence: TGTGCGCTGGGTAAGGACATGAACACTGAAGCTTTCTTT.

The chain employs TRBV7-9 and TRBJ1-1, with D possibly matching TRBD1 (6 bases). Germline values: CDR1 SEHNR, CDR2 FQNEAQ (reference sequence). Trimming pared 4 bases from V and 5 bases from J, leaving 17 bases between. The CDR3 is 15 amino acids. The CDR3 is CASSSFGGAGTEAFF. CDR3 nucleotides: TGTGCCAGCAGCTCCTTTGGGGGGGCCGGGACTGAAGCTTTCTTT. Full variable domain (outside the CDR3, taken from reference TRBV7-9 and TRBJ1-1): DTGVSQNPRHKITKRGQNVTFRCDPISEHNRLYWYRQTLGQGPEFLTYFQNEAQLEKSRLLSDRFSAERPKGSFSTLEIQRTEQGDSAMYLCASSSFGGAGTEAFFGQGTRLTVV.

The gene calls are TRBV5-6 and TRBJ2-5, with 8 bases matching TRBD1. Germline assignment: CDR1 SGHDT and CDR2 YYEEEE. The V segment lost 7 bases and the J segment 2 bases; nucleotides outside the gene matches: 10. CDR3 length: 15 amino acids. For the CDR3, the DNA is TGTGCCAGCGCTGAGGACAGGGTTTATCAAGAGACCCAGTACTTC. Encoded protein: CASAEDRVYQETQYF.

This CDR3 is CASSFQGLDIQYF. In DNA form, the CDR3 reads TGTGCCAGCAGTTTCCAGGGTTTAGACATTCAGTACTTC. The gene calls are TRBV12-3 or TRBV12-4 and TRBJ2-4, with D tentatively TRBD1 (5 bases). This CDR3 has 13 residues. V was clipped by 3 bases and J by 8 bases, with 11 bases between them.

V usage is TRBV4-3 and J usage is TRBJ1-2; 7 nucleotides agree with TRBD1. The trim removed 4 bases at V and 4 bases at J, leaving 12 bases unmatched. CDR1 is LGHNA and CDR2 is YSLEER in the germline V gene. There are 16 residues in the CDR3. The CDR3: CASSPFKSAGGYGYTF. The CDR3 region has the DNA TGCGCCAGCAGCCCCTTTAAATCCGCAGGGGGCTATGGCTACACCTTC.

The J gene is TRBJ2-5, the V gene TRBV4-1, with 7 bases matching TRBD2. The CDR3 consists of 17 residues. Unmatched junction bases numbered 14, after V lost 5 bases and J lost 2 bases. Germline V gene lookup returns CDR1 MGHRA and CDR2 YSYEKL. DNA for the CDR3: TGCGCCAGCAGCGGAAAGCCGGCGGGGGAGAAACAAGAGACCCAGTACTTC. Protein: CASSGKPAGEKQETQYF.

This rearrangement joins TRBV28 to TRBJ2-7; TRBD1 might be the D (5 bases). CDR1 is MDHEN and CDR2 is SYDVKM in the germline V gene. V gave up 6 bases and J gave up 4 bases, with 16 bases separating them. The CDR3 is 14 amino acids. CDR3 bases: TGTGCCAGCAGACGGCAGGGAAGGCTTTACGAGCAGTACTTC. Amino acids: CASRRQGRLYEQYF.